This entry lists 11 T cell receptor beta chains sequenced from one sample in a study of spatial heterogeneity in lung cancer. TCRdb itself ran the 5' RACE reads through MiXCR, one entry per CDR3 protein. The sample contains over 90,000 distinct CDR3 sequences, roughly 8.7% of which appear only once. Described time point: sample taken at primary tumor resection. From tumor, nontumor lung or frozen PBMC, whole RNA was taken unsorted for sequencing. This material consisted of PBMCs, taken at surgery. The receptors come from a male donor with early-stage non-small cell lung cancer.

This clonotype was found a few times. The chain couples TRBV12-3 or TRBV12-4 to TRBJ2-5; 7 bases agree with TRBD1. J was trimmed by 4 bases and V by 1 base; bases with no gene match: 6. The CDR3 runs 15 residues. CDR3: CASSLGGGGRETQYF. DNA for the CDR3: TGTGCCAGCAGTTTAGGAGGGGGCGGAAGAGAGACCCAGTACTTC.

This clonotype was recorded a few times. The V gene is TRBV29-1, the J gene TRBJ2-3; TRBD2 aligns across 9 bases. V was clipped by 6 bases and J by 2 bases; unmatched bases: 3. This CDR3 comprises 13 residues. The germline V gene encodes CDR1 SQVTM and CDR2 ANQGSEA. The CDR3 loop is CSVAGGDTDTQYF. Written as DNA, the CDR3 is TGCAGCGTAGCGGGAGGAGACACAGATACGCAGTATTTT.

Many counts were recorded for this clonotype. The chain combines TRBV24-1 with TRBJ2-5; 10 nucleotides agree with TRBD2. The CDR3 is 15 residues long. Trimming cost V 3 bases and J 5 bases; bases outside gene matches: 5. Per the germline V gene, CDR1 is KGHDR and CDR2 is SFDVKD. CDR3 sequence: CATSDPRTSGETQYF. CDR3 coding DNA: TGTGCCACCAGTGATCCCCGGACTAGCGGTGAGACCCAGTACTTC.

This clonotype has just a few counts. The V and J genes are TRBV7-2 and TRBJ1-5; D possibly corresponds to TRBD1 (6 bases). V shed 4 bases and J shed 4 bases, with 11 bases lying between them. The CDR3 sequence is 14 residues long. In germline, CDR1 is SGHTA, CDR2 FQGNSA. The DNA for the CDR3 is TGTGCCAGCAGCTGGACAGCCGTTAATCAGCCCCAGCATTTT. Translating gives CASSWTAVNQPQHF.

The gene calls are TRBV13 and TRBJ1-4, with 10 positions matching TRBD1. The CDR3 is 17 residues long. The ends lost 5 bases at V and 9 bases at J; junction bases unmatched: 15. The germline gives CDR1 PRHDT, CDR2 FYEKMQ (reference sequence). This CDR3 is CASSMWTGGGSMKKLFF. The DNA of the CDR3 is TGTGCCAGCAGCATGTGGACAGGGGGAGGAAGTATGAAAAAACTGTTTTTT.

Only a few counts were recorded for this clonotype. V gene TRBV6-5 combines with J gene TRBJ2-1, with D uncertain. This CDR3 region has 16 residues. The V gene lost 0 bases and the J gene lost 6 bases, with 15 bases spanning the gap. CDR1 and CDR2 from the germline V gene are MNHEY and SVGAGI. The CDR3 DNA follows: TGTGCCAGCAGTTACTCGATCAGCGCAGGCCTCAATGAGCAGTTCTTC. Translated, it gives CASSYSISAGLNEQFF.

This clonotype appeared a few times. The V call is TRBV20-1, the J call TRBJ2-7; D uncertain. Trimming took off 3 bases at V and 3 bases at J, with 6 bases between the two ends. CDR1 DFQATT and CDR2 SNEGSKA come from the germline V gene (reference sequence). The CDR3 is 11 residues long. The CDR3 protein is CSASLLYEQYF. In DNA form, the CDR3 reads TGCAGTGCTAGTTTACTCTACGAGCAGTACTTC.

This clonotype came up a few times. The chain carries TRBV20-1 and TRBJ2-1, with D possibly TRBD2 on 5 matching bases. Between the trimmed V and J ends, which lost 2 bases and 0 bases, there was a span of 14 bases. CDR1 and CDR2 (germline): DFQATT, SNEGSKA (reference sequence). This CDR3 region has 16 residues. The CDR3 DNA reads TGCAGTGCTAGAAGGCCAACGGGGAGCTCCTACAATGAGCAGTTCTTC. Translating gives CSARRPTGSSYNEQFF.

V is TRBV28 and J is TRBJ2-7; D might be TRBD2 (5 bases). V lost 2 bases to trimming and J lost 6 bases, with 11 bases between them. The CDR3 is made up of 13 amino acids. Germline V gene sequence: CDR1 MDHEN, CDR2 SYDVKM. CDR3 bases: TGTGCCAGCAGTTTAGCCGGGGATCGCGAGCAGTACTTC. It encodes CASSLAGDREQYF.

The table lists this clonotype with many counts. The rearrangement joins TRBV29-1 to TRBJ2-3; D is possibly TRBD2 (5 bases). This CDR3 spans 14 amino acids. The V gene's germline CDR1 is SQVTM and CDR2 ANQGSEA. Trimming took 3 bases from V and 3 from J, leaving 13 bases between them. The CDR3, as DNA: TGCAGCGTTGAGGGCCCTAGCAGGACAGATACGCAGTATTTT. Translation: CSVEGPSRTDTQYF.

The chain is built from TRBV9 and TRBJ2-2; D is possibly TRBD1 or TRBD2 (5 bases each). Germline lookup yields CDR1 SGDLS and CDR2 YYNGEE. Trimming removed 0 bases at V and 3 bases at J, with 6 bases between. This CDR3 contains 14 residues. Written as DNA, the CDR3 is TGTGCCAGCAGCGTAGGAGGGGACACCGGGGAGCTGTTTTTT. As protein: CASSVGGDTGELFF.